These 15 T cell receptor beta chains were sequenced from one sample in a study of human T cells and chemical hapten exposure. TCRdb redid the calling of the RACE reads with MiXCR, one entry per CDR3 protein. The repertoire consists of 150,000 to 200,000 distinct CDR3 sequences, with around 15% occurring once and the leading ten covering less than 2%. Time point in this sample: patch test 1, 2 weeks after DPC sensitization. Described treatment: therapeutic diphenylcyclopropenone sensitization with weekly scalp DPC. The sample here was whole blood, taken in connection with sensitization to the hapten diphenylcyclopropenone (DPC). All receptors come from a woman aged 25 to 39 with alopecia areata. Some clones in this sample may be carry-over from other donors' samples.

V is TRBV7-2 and J is TRBJ2-1; 8 nucleotides match TRBD2. CDR3 length: 13 residues. The germline V gene encodes CDR1 SGHTA and CDR2 FQGNSA. V trimming: 8 bases; J trimming: 3 bases; junction bases outside the gene matches: 3. The CDR3: CASLSGVYNEQFF. DNA of the CDR3: TGTGCCAGCCTTAGCGGGGTCTACAATGAGCAGTTCTTC.

This clonotype was found many times. The chain couples TRBV7-9 to TRBJ2-7; D perhaps matches TRBD1 (5 bases). Germline CDR1 reads SEHNR; CDR2 reads FQNEAQ (reference sequence). V dropped 5 bases and J dropped 0 bases, with 14 bases sitting between them. The CDR3 extends over 15 amino acids. As DNA, the CDR3 is TGTGCCAGCAGCCCGCTAGACCAGGGCTCCTACGAGCAGTACTTC. Its protein is CASSPLDQGSYEQYF.

This clonotype was detected only a few times. The V and J genes are TRBV28 and TRBJ1-4, with D possibly TRBD1 on 5 matching bases. Trimming cost V 6 bases and J 3 bases, with 5 bases left between them. This CDR3 has 12 amino acids. Germline CDR1 and CDR2: MDHEN and SYDVKM. DNA for the CDR3: TGTGCCAGCAGGGGGCCTAATGAAAAACTGTTTTTT. Translation: CASRGPNEKLFF.

This clonotype was seen more than once but under ten times. V is TRBV28 and J is TRBJ1-5; a possible D gene is TRBD1 (6 bases). The germline V gene encodes CDR1 MDHEN and CDR2 SYDVKM. The CDR3 extends over 16 amino acids. V dropped 6 bases and J dropped 3 bases, with 18 bases sitting between them. CDR3 region: CASRPTGRGDNQPQHF. CDR3 DNA: TGTGCCAGCAGACCCACAGGGAGGGGGGACAATCAGCCCCAGCATTTT.

This clonotype has a handful of counts. J is TRBJ1-3 and V is TRBV28; D is uncertain. The CDR3 extends over 11 amino acids. CDR1 is MDHEN, CDR2 SYDVKM, per germline. CDR3 DNA sequence: TGTGGGACGTACTTCTCGAACACCATATATTTT. Amino acid sequence: CGTYFSNTIYF.

The table lists this clonotype with a few counts. J is TRBJ1-5 and V is TRBV19; a weak D match, TRBD1 (5 bases). In germline, CDR1 is LNHDA, CDR2 SQIVND (reference sequence). CDR3 length: 16 amino acids. Between the trimmed V and J ends, which lost 0 bases and 3 bases, there was a span of 12 bases. The DNA of the CDR3 is TGTGCCAGTAGTATAGACAGGGCTATCTCCAATCAGCCCCAGCATTTT. Translation: CASSIDRAISNQPQHF.

This clonotype has more than one count but fewer than ten. V and J are TRBV2 and TRBJ2-5; 8 positions match TRBD2. Germline CDR1 is SNHLY and CDR2 is FYNNEI. Trimming cost V 10 bases and J 2 bases; bases outside gene matches: 9. The CDR3 spans 14 residues. Here the CDR3 reads CATRPGLGQETQYF. Written as DNA, the CDR3 is TGTGCCACCAGACCGGGACTAGGTCAAGAGACCCAGTACTTC.

This sequence joins TRBV14 and TRBJ2-1; D unclear. Deletions cut 3 bases from V and 8 bases from J, with 5 bases between. The CDR3 loop spans 11 amino acids. Germline V CDR1 and CDR2: SGHDN, FVKESK. CDR3 protein: CASSQGYEQFF. CDR3 in DNA: TGTGCCAGCAGCCAGGGTTATGAGCAGTTCTTC. The full variable domain, its missing parts supplied by reference TRBV14 and TRBJ2-1, is EAGVTQFPSHSVIEKGQTVTLRCDPISGHDNLYWYRRVMGKEIKFLLHFVKESKQDESGMPNNRFLAERTGGTYSTLKVQPAELEDSGVYFCASSQGYEQFFGPGTRLTVL.

This clonotype was seen repeatedly, ten times or more. This chain links TRBV4-3 with TRBJ1-1; a possible D gene is TRBD1 (5 bases). From germline, CDR1 is LGHNA and CDR2 YSLEER. The CDR3 is made up of 14 amino acids. V gave up 1 base and J gave up 4 bases, with 10 bases separating them. The CDR3 DNA is TGCGCCAGCAGCCAAGGCAGGGTGACCACTGAAGCTTTCTTT. It codes for CASSQGRVTTEAFF.

This clonotype has just a few counts. The J gene is TRBJ2-2, the V gene TRBV2; 7 bases line up with TRBD2. Germline V gene data show CDR1 as SNHLY and CDR2 as FYNNEI. This CDR3 comprises 16 residues. Germline trimming cut 11 bases from V and 4 bases from J; bases unmatched to any gene: 16. The CDR3 spells CAVPRRGLVSTGELFF. The CDR3 DNA is TGTGCCGTCCCTCGCAGAGGACTAGTATCCACCGGGGAGCTGTTTTTT.

CDR3 coding DNA: TGTGCCAGCAGCCCACAAGGGGGGGTAGCAGTCGCGGCATTTTTTGAGTACTTC. Protein sequence: CASSPQGGVAVAAFFEYF. This chain joins TRBV7-2 and TRBJ2-5, with D perhaps TRBD2 (7 bases). The CDR3 sequence is 18 residues long. CDR1 and CDR2 from the germline V gene are SGHTA and FQGNSA. Between the trimmed V and J ends, which lost 5 bases and 12 bases, there was a span of 34 bases. Full variable domain (outside the CDR3, taken from reference TRBV7-2 and TRBJ2-5): GAGVSQSPSNKVTEKGKDVELRCDPISGHTALYWYRQSLGQGLEFLIYFQGNSAPDKSGLPSDRFSAERTGGSVSTLTIQRTQQEDSAVYLCASSPQGGVAVAAFFEYFGPGTRLLVL.

V is TRBV5-1 and J is TRBJ1-6, with D possibly being TRBD1 (5 bases). Trimming cost V 6 bases and J 6 bases, with 16 bases left between them. The CDR3 is 15 residues long. From germline, CDR1 is SGHRS and CDR2 YFSETQ. CDR3 DNA: TGCGCCAGCACCTCCCAGGAGGGGCCTAATTCACCCCTCCACTTT. It yields the protein CASTSQEGPNSPLHF.

The chain joins TRBV29-1 to TRBJ2-7; D not resolved. Germline V gives CDR1 SQVTM, CDR2 ANQGSEA. V lost 0 bases and J lost 2, with 5 bases in between. The CDR3 runs to 12 residues. In nucleotides, the CDR3 is TGCAGCGTTGAAGACGGTACCTACGAGCAGTACTTC. It translates to CSVEDGTYEQYF.

This clonotype has ten or more counts. The chain has TRBV4-3 and TRBJ2-3; D tentatively fits TRBD1 or TRBD2 (6 bases each). Germline V gene sequence: CDR1 LGHNA, CDR2 YSLEER. This CDR3 has 15 amino acids. Trimming took off 1 base at V and 0 bases at J, with 8 bases between the two ends. DNA of the CDR3: TGCGCCAGCAGCCAAGGGGGGGCTAGCACAGATACGCAGTATTTT. Protein sequence: CASSQGGASTDTQYF.

The chain carries TRBV18 and TRBJ2-5; D possibly corresponds to TRBD1 (5 bases). Germline CDR1 KGHSH, CDR2 LQKENI. The CDR3 runs 14 residues. V shed 3 bases and J shed 2 bases, with 10 bases lying between them. The CDR3 reads CASSPRAGQETQYF. The CDR3 DNA follows: TGTGCCAGCTCACCCCGGGCAGGGCAAGAGACCCAGTACTTC. Full variable domain (rest looked up from reference TRBV18 and TRBJ2-5): NAGVMQNPRHLVRRRGQEARLRCSPMKGHSHVYWYRQLPEEGLKFMVYLQKENIIDESGMPKERFSAEFPKEGPSILRIQQVVRGDSAAYFCASSPRAGQETQYFGPGTRLLVL.